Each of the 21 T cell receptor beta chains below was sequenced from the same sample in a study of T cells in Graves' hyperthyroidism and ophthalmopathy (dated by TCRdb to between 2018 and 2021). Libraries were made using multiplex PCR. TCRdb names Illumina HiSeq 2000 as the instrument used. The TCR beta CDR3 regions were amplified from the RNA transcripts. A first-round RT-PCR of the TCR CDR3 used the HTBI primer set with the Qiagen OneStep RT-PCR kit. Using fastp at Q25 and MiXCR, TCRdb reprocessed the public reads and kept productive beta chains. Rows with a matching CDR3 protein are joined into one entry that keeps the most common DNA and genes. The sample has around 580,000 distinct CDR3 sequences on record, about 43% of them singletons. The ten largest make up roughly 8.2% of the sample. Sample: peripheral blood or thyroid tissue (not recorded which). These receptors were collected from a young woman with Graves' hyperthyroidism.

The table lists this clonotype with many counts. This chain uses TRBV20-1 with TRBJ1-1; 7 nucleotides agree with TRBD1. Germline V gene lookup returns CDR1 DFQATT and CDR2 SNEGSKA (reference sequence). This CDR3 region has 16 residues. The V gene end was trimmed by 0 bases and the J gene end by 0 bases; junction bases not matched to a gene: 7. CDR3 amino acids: CSARELRGGMNTEAFF. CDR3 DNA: TGCAGTGCTAGAGAGCTGCGAGGGGGCATGAACACTGAAGCTTTCTTT.

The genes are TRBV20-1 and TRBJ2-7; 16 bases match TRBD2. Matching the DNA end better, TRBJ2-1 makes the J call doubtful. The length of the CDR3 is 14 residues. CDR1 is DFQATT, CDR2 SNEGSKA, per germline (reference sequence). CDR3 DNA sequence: TGCAGTGCTTCCGAGGGACTAGCGGGAGGGGAGCAGTTCTTC. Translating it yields CSASEGLAGGEQFF.

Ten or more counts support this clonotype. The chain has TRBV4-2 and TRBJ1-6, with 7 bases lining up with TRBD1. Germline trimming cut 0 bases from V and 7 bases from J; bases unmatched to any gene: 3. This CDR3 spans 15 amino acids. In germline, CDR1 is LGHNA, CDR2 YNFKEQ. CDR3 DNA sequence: TGTGCCAGCAGCCAAGAGGACAGGCAAAATTCACCCCTCCACTTT. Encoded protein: CASSQEDRQNSPLHF.

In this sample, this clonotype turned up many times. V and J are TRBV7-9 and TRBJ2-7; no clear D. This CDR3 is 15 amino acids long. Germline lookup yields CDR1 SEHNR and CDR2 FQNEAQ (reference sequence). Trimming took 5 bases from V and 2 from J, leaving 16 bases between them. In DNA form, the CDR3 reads TGTGCCAGCAGCCCAGGTGGTGGCAGTACCTACGAGCAGTACTTC. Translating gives CASSPGGGSTYEQYF.

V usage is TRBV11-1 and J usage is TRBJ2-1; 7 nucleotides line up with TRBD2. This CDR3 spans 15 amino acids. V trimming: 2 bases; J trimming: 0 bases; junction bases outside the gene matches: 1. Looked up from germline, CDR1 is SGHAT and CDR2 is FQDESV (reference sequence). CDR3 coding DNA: TGTGCCAGCAGCTTACTAGCGGCCTCCTACAATGAGCAGTTCTTC. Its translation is CASSLLAASYNEQFF.

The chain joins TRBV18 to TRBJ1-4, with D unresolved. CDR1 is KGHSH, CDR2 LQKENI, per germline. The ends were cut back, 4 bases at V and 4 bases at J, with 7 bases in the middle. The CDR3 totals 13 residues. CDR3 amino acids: CASSHESNEKLFF. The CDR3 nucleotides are TGTGCCAGCTCACACGAAAGTAATGAAAAACTGTTTTTT.

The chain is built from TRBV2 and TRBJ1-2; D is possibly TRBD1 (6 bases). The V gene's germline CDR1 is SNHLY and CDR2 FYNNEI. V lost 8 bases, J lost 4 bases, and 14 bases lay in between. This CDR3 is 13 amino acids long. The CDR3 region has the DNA TGTGCCAGCTCCAACGGGGGCCTCTATGGCTACACCTTC. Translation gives CASSNGGLYGYTF.

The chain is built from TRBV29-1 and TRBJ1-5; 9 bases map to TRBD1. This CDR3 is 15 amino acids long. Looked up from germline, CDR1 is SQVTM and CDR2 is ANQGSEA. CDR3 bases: TGCAGGCTAACAGGGGGCACACCGTTACCTCAGCCCCAGCATTTT. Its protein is CRLTGGTPLPQPQHF.

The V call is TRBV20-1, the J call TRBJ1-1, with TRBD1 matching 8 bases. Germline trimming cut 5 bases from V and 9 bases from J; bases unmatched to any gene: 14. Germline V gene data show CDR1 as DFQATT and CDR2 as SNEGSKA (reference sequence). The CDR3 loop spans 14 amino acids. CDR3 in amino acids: CSAGIGTGPLKAFF. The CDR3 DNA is TGCAGTGCTGGGATCGGGACAGGACCGTTAAAAGCTTTCTTT.

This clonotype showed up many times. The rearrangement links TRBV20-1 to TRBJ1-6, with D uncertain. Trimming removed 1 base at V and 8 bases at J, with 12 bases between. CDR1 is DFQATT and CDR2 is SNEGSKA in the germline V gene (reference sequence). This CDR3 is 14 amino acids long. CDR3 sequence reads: CSARAGSKHSPLHF. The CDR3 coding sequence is TGCAGTGCTAGAGCTGGGAGTAAGCATTCACCCCTCCACTTT.

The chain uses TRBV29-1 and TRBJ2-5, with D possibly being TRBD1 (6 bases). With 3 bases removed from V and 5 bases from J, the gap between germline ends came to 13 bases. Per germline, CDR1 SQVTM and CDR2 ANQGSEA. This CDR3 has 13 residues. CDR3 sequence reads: CSVEPTGRETQYF. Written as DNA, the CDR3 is TGCAGCGTTGAGCCCACAGGGCGGGAGACCCAGTACTTC.

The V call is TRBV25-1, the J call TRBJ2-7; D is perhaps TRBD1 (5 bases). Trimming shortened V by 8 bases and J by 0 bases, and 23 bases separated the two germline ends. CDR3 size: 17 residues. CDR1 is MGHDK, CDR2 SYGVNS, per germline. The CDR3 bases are TGTGCCAGCTCACCCCTTGCACAGGCCGTTTCCTCCTACGAGCAGTACTTC. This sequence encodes CASSPLAQAVSSYEQYF.

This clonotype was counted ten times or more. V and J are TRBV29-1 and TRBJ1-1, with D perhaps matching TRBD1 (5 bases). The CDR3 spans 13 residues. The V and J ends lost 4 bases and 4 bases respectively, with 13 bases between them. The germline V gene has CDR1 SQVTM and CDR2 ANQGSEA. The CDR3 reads CSVVRQGGTEAFF. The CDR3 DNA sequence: TGCAGCGTTGTTCGGCAGGGCGGCACTGAAGCTTTCTTT.

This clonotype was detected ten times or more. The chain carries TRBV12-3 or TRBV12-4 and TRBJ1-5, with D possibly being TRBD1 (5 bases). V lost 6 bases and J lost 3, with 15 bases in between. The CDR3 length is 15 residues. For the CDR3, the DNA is TGTGCCAGCAGACGCTCGACAGTTATCAATCAGCCCCAGCATTTT. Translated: CASRRSTVINQPQHF.

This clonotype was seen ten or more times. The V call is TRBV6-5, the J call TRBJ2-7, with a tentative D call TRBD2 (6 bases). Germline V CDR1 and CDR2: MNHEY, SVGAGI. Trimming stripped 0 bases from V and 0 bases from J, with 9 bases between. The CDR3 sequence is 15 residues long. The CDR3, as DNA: TGTGCCAGCAGTTACTCGCGGGAAAACTCCTACGAGCAGTACTTC. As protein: CASSYSRENSYEQYF.

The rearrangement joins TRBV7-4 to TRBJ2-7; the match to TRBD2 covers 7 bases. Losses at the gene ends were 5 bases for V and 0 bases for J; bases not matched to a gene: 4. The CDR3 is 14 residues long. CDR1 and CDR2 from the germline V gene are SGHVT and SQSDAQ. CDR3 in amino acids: CASSVGRSSYEQYF. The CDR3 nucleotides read TGTGCCAGCAGCGTCGGGAGGAGCTCCTACGAGCAGTACTTC.

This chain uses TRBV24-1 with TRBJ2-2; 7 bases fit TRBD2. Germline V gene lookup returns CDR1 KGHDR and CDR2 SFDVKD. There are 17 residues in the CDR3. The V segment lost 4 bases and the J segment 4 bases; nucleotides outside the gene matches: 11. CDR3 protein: CATSDPEGGRITGELFF. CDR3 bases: TGTGCCACCAGTGACCCTGAGGGCGGGAGAATCACCGGGGAGCTGTTTTTT.

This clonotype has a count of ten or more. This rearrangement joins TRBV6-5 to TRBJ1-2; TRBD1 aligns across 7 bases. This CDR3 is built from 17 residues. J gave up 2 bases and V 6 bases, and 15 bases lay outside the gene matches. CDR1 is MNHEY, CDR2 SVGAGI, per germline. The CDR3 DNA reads TGTGCCAGCAGCTCGCTAGACCCGGGACAGCCCAACTATGGCTACACCTTC. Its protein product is CASSSLDPGQPNYGYTF.

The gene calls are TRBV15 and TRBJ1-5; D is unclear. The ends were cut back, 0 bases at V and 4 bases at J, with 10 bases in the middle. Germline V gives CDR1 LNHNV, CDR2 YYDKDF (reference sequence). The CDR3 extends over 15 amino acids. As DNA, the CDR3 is TGTGCCACCAGCAGAGATTGGACGGCTAATCAGCCCCAGCATTTT. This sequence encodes CATSRDWTANQPQHF. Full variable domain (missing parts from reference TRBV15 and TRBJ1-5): DAMVIQNPRYQVTQFGKPVTLSCSQTLNHNVMYWYQQKSSQAPKLLFHYYDKDFNNEADTPDNFQSRRPNTSFCFLDIRSPGLGDTAMYLCATSRDWTANQPQHFGDGTRLSIL.

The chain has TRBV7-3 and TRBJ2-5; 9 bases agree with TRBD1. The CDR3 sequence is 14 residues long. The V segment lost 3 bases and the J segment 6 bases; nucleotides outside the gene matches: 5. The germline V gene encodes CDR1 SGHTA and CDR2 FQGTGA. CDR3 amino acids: CASSLDRGWKTQYF. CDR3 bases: TGTGCCAGCAGCTTGGACAGGGGATGGAAGACCCAGTACTTC.

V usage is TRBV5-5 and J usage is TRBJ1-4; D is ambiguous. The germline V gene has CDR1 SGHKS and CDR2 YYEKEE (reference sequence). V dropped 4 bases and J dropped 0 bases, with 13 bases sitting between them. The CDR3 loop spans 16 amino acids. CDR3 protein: CASSASGSTTNEKLFF. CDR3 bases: TGTGCCAGCAGCGCCTCGGGGTCCACAACTAATGAAAAACTGTTTTTT.